The entry that follows covers one T cell receptor (beta chain) sequence. The protocol was immunoSEQ multiplex PCR, while the TCRdb copy is restricted to in-frame clones and leaves out a portion. Here the sample spans roughly 38,000 clones, around nine tenths being singletons. This entry comes from a study of T cell changes during pregnancy in multiple sclerosis. Losses at the gene ends were 4 bases for V and 8 bases for J; bases not matched to a gene: 1. Per the germline V gene, CDR1 is KGHSH and CDR2 is LQKENI. The CDR3 is made up of 13 amino acids. The chain links TRBV18 to TRBJ1-6; TRBD1 aligns across 8 bases. This sequence was found in a female donor in good health, enrolled as a control in a pregnancy study. Material: peripheral blood, obtained in the third trimester of pregnancy. In DNA, the CDR3 is TGTGCCAGCTCACAACAGGGGGATTCACCCCTCCACTTT. Amino acid sequence: CASSQQGDSPLHF.